The rows below give T cell receptor beta chains drawn from one sample of a study of regulatory T cells in long-lasting Graves disease. TCRdb re-called the multiplex PCR reads with MiXCR, one entry per CDR3 protein. Here the sample spans about 300,000 distinct CDR3 sequences, about 18% being singletons. Specimen: peripheral blood mononuclear cells (PBMCs), collected at new diagnosis, from a patient treated with antithyroid drugs. All receptors come from a female donor with Graves disease. Each CDR3 is given without its conserved first and last residue. Fields, in order: V gene, J gene, D gene, clone size, CDR3 protein. A D gene is named only where the DNA matches it firmly. Only some rows state a clone size, as once, few, many or a class for expanded clones.

v_call: TRBV6-1; j_call: TRBJ2-1; d_call: .; clone_size: .; cdr3_aa: ASTGPPNEQF
v_call: TRBV12-3/TRBV12-4; j_call: TRBJ2-3; d_call: .; clone_size: few; cdr3_aa: ASNLGWVQY
v_call: TRBV2; j_call: TRBJ2-5; d_call: TRBD1; clone_size: many; cdr3_aa: ASSLGQGGETQY
v_call: TRBV27; j_call: TRBJ2-1; d_call: .; clone_size: many; cdr3_aa: ASRGGGYREEYNEQF
v_call: TRBV28; j_call: TRBJ1-2; d_call: .; clone_size: many; cdr3_aa: ASSPGRIYGYT
v_call: TRBV30; j_call: TRBJ1-5; d_call: .; clone_size: many; cdr3_aa: AWSLGAAPGQPQH
v_call: TRBV29-1; j_call: TRBJ2-7; d_call: TRBD2; clone_size: few; cdr3_aa: SVERGGGSEQY
v_call: TRBV5-1; j_call: TRBJ2-7; d_call: .; clone_size: many; cdr3_aa: ASSLVLFTGEQY
v_call: TRBV12-5; j_call: TRBJ2-1; d_call: .; clone_size: .; cdr3_aa: ASGLVPPGPRREQF
v_call: TRBV27; j_call: TRBJ2-5; d_call: .; clone_size: many; cdr3_aa: ASSLSIMTGREETQY
v_call: TRBV14; j_call: TRBJ2-1; d_call: .; clone_size: .; cdr3_aa: ASSEELGGEQF
v_call: TRBV27; j_call: TRBJ2-7; d_call: .; clone_size: many; cdr3_aa: ASSFQAAPPYEQY
v_call: TRBV6-2/TRBV6-3; j_call: TRBJ2-1; d_call: .; clone_size: .; cdr3_aa: ASSSGPSLFSYNEQF
v_call: TRBV2; j_call: TRBJ1-1; d_call: .; clone_size: many; cdr3_aa: ASSVGYTEAF
v_call: TRBV6-5; j_call: TRBJ1-5; d_call: .; clone_size: many; cdr3_aa: ASSYFSWQNQPQH
v_call: TRBV2; j_call: TRBJ2-5; d_call: TRBD2; clone_size: many; cdr3_aa: ASSSSPGLAVQETQY
v_call: TRBV24-1; j_call: TRBJ2-1; d_call: TRBD1; clone_size: many; cdr3_aa: ATSPPGQGGNEQF
v_call: TRBV4-1; j_call: TRBJ2-1; d_call: TRBD1; clone_size: few; cdr3_aa: ASSQDSGQGNEQF
v_call: TRBV7-2; j_call: TRBJ2-3; d_call: .; clone_size: many; cdr3_aa: ASSTRGWSPSTDTQY
v_call: TRBV2; j_call: TRBJ2-5; d_call: .; clone_size: many; cdr3_aa: ASRREETQY
v_call: TRBV11-2; j_call: TRBJ2-3; d_call: .; clone_size: .; cdr3_aa: ASSVWGWEITDTQY
v_call: TRBV29-1; j_call: TRBJ1-1; d_call: TRBD1; clone_size: .; cdr3_aa: SVLPRDSAF
v_call: TRBV28; j_call: TRBJ2-7; d_call: TRBD2; clone_size: .; cdr3_aa: ASNGEGAYEQY
v_call: TRBV30; j_call: TRBJ2-1; d_call: .; clone_size: many; cdr3_aa: AWSKLLGTVGYNEQF
v_call: TRBV12-3/TRBV12-4; j_call: TRBJ2-5; d_call: .; clone_size: .; cdr3_aa: ASSPPRRQKETQY
v_call: TRBV2; j_call: TRBJ1-5; d_call: TRBD1; clone_size: many; cdr3_aa: ASSRDRTYSNQPQH
v_call: TRBV6-1; j_call: TRBJ1-2; d_call: TRBD1; clone_size: .; cdr3_aa: ASTRQGNYGYT
v_call: TRBV6-1; j_call: TRBJ2-1; d_call: .; clone_size: .; cdr3_aa: ASRDTGSYNEQF
v_call: TRBV11-1; j_call: TRBJ2-3; d_call: TRBD2; clone_size: .; cdr3_aa: ASSFGSSGRRLTDTQY
v_call: TRBV18; j_call: TRBJ1-1; d_call: TRBD1; clone_size: .; cdr3_aa: ASSPILGQGAFTEAF
v_call: TRBV24-1; j_call: TRBJ2-7; d_call: .; clone_size: .; cdr3_aa: ATSDPVRGGDEQY